This T cell receptor (beta chain) appears in the sequencing data of a study of regulatory T cells in long-lasting Graves disease. The length of the CDR3 is 13 residues. Trimming took 3 bases from V and 2 from J, leaving 8 bases between them. The V gene's germline CDR1 is KGHSH and CDR2 LQKENI. Both iRepertoire HTBI primers and Arm-PCR of CDR3 regions were used to build the TCR beta libraries. MiXCR was run by TCRdb on the multiplex PCR reads, yielding one entry per CDR3 protein. The data show roughly 420,000 distinct CDR3 sequences, roughly 15% seen once. The time point is: newly diagnosed GD, antithyroid drugs for less than 3 months. PBMC-derived RNA was used for the TCR library. Ten or more counts support this clonotype. This sample was also put to use in a study of T cells in Graves' hyperthyroidism and ophthalmopathy.

Sequencing was performed on peripheral blood mononuclear cells (PBMCs), taken at new diagnosis, from a patient treated with antithyroid drugs. The sequence was obtained from a woman aged 18-35 years with Graves disease. The J gene is TRBJ2-7, the V gene TRBV18; the D gene is possibly TRBD2 (5 bases). The CDR3 loop is CASSPAGTYEQYF. CDR3 coding DNA: TGTGCCAGCTCACCCGCCGGGACCTACGAGCAGTACTTC.